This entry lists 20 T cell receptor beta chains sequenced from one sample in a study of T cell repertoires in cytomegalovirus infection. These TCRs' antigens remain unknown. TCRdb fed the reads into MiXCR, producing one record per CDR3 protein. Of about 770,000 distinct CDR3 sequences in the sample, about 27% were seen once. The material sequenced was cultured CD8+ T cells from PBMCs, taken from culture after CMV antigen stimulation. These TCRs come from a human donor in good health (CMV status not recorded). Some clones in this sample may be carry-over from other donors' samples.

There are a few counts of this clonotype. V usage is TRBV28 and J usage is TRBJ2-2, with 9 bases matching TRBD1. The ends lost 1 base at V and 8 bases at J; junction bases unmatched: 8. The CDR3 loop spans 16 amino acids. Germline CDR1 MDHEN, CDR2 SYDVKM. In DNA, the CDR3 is TGTGCCAGCAGTTTATCCGGGACAGGGCCGACGGGGGAGCTGTTTTTT. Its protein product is CASSLSGTGPTGELFF.

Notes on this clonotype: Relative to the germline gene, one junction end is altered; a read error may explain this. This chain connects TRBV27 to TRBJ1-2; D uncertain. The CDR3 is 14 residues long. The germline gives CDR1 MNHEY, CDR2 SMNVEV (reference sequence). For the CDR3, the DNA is TGTGCCAGCAGTGTATCGGGAGGTTACTATGGCTACACCTTC. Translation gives CASSVSGGYYGYTF.

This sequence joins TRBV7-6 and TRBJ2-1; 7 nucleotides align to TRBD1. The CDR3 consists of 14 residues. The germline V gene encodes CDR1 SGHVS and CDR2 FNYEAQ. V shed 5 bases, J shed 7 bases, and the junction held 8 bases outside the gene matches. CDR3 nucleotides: TGTGCCAGCAGCGGGACAGTTGAAAGTAATGAGCAGTTCTTC. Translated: CASSGTVESNEQFF.

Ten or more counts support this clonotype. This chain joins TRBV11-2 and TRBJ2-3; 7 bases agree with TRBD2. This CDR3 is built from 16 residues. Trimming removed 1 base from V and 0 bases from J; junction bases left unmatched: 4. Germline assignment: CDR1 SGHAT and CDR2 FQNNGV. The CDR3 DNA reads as TGTGCCAGCAGCTTAGGGACTAGTTTAAGCACAGATACGCAGTATTTT. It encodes CASSLGTSLSTDTQYF.

The CDR3 coding sequence is TGTGCCAGCAGCGTCGACGGACTGATAGATGAGCAGTACTTC. Encoded protein: CASSVDGLIDEQYF. The chain carries TRBV9 and TRBJ2-7, with a possible D match to TRBD2 (5 bases). Trimming pared 2 bases from V and 7 bases from J, leaving 16 bases between. Per the germline V gene, CDR1 is SGDLS and CDR2 is YYNGEE. The CDR3 is 14 residues long.

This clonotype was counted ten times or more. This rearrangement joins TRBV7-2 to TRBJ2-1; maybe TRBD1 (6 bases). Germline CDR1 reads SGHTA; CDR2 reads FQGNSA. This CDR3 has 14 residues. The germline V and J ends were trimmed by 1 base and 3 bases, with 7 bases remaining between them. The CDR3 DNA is TGTGCCAGCAGCTTAGGGGGGCTCTACAATGAGCAGTTCTTC. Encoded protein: CASSLGGLYNEQFF.

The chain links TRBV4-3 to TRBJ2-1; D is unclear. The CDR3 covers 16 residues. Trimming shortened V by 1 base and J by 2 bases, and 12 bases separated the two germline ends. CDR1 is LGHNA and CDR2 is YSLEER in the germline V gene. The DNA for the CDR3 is TGCGCCAGCAGCCAAGGTTGGTTAGAAACCTACAATGAGCAGTTCTTC. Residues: CASSQGWLETYNEQFF.

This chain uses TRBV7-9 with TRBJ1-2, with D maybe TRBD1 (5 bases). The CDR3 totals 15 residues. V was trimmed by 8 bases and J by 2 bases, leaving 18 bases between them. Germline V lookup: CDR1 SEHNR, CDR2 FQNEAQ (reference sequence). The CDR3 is CASLGAEKFNYGYTF. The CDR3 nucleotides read TGTGCCAGCCTCGGGGCTGAAAAATTCAACTATGGCTACACCTTC.

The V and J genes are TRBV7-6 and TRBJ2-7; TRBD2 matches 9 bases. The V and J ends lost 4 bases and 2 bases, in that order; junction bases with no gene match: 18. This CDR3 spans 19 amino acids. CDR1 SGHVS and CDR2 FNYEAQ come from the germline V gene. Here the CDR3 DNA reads TGTGCCAGCAGCTCGAATGGAGAAAGTAGCGGGGGCCCCCCCTACGAGCAGTACTTC. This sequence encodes CASSSNGESSGGPPYEQYF.

The DNA of the CDR3 is TGTGCCAGCAGCTTGAGAACGGGGATCGTGAACACTGAAGCTTTCTTT. As protein: CASSLRTGIVNTEAFF. V and J are TRBV7-4 and TRBJ1-1, with D unclear. The CDR3 runs to 16 residues. Looked up from germline, CDR1 is SGHVT and CDR2 is SQSDAQ. V lost 3 bases and J 0 bases, leaving 14 bases between the germline ends.

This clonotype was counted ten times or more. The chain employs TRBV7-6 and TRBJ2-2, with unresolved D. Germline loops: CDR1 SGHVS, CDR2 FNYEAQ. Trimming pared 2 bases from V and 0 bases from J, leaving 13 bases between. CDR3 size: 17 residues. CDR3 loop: CASSLLVVGTNTGELFF. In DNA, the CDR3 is TGTGCCAGCAGCTTATTGGTGGTCGGAACGAACACCGGGGAGCTGTTTTTT.

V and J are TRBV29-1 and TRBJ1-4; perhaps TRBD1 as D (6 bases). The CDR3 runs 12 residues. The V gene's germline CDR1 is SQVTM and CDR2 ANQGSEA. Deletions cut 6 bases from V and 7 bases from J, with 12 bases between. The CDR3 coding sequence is TGCAGCGTGGGCGACAGGAGTGAAAAACTGTTTTTT. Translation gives CSVGDRSEKLFF.

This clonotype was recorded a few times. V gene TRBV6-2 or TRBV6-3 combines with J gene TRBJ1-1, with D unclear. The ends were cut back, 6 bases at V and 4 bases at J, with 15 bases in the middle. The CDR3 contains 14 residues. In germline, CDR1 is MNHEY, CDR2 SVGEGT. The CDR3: CASRYPGVRTEAFF. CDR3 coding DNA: TGTGCCAGCAGATACCCAGGCGTCCGCACTGAAGCTTTCTTT.

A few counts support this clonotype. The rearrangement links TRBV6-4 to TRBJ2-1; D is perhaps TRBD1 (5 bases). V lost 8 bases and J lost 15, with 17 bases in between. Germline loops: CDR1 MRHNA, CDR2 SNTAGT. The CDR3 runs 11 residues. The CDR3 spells CASQGQGIPFF. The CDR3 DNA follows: TGTGCCAGCCAAGGGCAGGGCATTCCGTTCTTC.

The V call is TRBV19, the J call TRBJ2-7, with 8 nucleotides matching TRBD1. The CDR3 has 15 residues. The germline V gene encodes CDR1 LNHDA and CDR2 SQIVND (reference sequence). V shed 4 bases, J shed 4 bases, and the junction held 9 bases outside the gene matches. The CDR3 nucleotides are TGTGCCAGTAGTAGAGACAGGGGCACCCTGTACGAGCAGTACTTC. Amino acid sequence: CASSRDRGTLYEQYF.

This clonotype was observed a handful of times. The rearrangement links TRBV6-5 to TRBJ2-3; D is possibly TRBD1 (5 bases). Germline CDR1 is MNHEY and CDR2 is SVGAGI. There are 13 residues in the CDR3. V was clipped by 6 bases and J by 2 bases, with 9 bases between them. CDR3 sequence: CASRYRPTDTQYF. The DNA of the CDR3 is TGTGCCAGCAGATACAGGCCCACAGATACGCAGTATTTT.

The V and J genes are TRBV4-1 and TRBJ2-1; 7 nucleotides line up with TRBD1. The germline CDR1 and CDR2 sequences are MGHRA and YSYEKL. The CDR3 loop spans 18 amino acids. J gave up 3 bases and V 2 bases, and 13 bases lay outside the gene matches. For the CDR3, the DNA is TGCGCCAGCAGCCAAAAAATCTCGGGACAGAGTTTCTACAATGAGCAGTTCTTC. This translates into CASSQKISGQSFYNEQFF.

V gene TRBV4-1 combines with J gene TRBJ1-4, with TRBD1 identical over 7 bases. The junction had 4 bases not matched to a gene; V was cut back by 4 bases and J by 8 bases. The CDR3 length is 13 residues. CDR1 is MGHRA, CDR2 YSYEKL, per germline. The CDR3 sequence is CASSPQGHEKLFF. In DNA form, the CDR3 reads TGCGCCAGCAGCCCACAGGGGCACGAAAAACTGTTTTTT.

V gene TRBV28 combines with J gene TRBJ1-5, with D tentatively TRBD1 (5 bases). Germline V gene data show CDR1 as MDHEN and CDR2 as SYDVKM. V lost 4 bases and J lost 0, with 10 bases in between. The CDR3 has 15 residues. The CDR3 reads CASSSGPFSNQPQHF. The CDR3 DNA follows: TGTGCCAGCAGTTCGGGACCCTTTAGCAATCAGCCCCAGCATTTT.

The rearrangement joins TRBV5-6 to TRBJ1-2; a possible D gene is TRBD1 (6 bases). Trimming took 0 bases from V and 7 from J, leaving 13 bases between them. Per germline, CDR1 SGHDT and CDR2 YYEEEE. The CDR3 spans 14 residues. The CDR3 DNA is TGTGCCAGCAGCTTGGCTACAGGGTTCGGTGGCTACACCTTC. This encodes CASSLATGFGGYTF.